The entry below gives a single T cell receptor beta chain sequence along with its context. The sample originates from a study of T cell changes during pregnancy in multiple sclerosis. This CDR3 comprises 13 residues. Germline loops: CDR1 LNHDA, CDR2 SQIVND (reference sequence). Trimming took 6 bases from V and 1 from J, leaving 9 bases between them. Data came from immunoSEQ multiplex PCR; TCRdb stores just in-frame clones and leaves some out. The data show more than 85,000 clones, with roughly 92% seen just once and more than 0.95% held by the top ten. The receptor's source is a female donor with multiple sclerosis, enrolled in a pregnancy study. Sequences were derived from peripheral blood, sampled in the second trimester of pregnancy. This chain joins TRBV19 and TRBJ1-1, with a weak D call TRBD1 (5 bases). The CDR3 DNA reads as TGTGCCAGTAGAACGACAGCGAACACTGAAGCTTTCTTT. It translates to CASRTTANTEAFF.